This TCR beta chain comes out of a study of early T cells in non-severe SARS-CoV-2 infection. As for the study in general: Unpaired chains resulted from sequencing bulk RNA of unsorted whole blood. Study findings and constraints: Lookups in VDJdb leaned toward anti-spike CD8 responses and missed private and CD4 specificities.

Attachment of unique molecular identifiers was made to individual cDNA molecules. TCRdb reprocessed the 5' RACE reads with MiXCR, giving one entry per CDR3 protein. The sample has roughly 61,000 distinct CDR3 sequences, roughly 13% seen once. The CDR3 loop spans 16 amino acids. V lost 5 bases and J lost 0, with 14 bases in between. Germline V lookup: CDR1 SGHVS, CDR2 FQNEAQ. This clonotype was seen at least ten times. The antigen is not known. Here the sequenced sample was whole blood, taken at baseline. This receptor was taken from an adult who was a healthcare worker with PCR-confirmed SARS-CoV-2 infection or an uninfected control (not recorded which). V usage is TRBV7-8 and J usage is TRBJ1-3, with D tentatively TRBD1 (5 bases). The CDR3: CASSHPGQDSGNTIYF. The CDR3 coding sequence is TGTGCCAGCAGCCATCCAGGGCAGGACTCTGGAAACACCATATATTTT.